This passage covers 17 T cell receptor beta chains from one sample sequenced in a study of cytomegalovirus exposure and HLA in healthy donors. With 60 Vbeta and 13 Jbeta primers, the PCR was carried out. Generated by immunoSEQ multiplex PCR, the TCRdb table keeps only in-frame clones and is missing some. The sample has about 40,000 clones, 50% to 55% seen once. What was sequenced was PBMCs. The receptors stem from a human donor in good health.

This chain connects TRBV7-9 to TRBJ1-4, with TRBD1 as a possible D gene (5 bases). CDR3 size: 14 residues. Between the trimmed V and J ends, which lost 3 bases and 10 bases, there was a span of 15 bases. Germline CDR1 SEHNR, CDR2 FQNEAQ (reference sequence). The CDR3 protein is CASSLDGMGGKLFF. The CDR3 nucleotides read TGTGCCAGCAGCTTGGACGGAATGGGGGGAAAACTGTTTTTT.

The chain has TRBV14 and TRBJ2-3, with D possibly TRBD1 on 6 matching bases. V shed 5 bases and J shed 0 bases, with 15 bases lying between them. The germline gives CDR1 SGHDN, CDR2 FVKESK. The CDR3 contains 16 residues. The CDR3 sequence: CASSAQGTASTDTQYF. The CDR3 coding sequence is TGTGCCAGCAGCGCACAGGGAACCGCTAGCACAGATACGCAGTATTTT. Full variable domain (rest looked up from reference TRBV14 and TRBJ2-3): EAGVTQFPSHSVIEKGQTVTLRCDPISGHDNLYWYRRVMGKEIKFLLHFVKESKQDESGMPNNRFLAERTGGTYSTLKVQPAELEDSGVYFCASSAQGTASTDTQYFGPGTRLTVL.

The chain joins TRBV27 to TRBJ1-1, with TRBD1 identical over 8 bases. The CDR3 is 15 residues long. Germline V gives CDR1 MNHEY, CDR2 SMNVEV (reference sequence). The V segment lost 5 bases and the J segment 5 bases; nucleotides outside the gene matches: 10. CDR3: CASSRDRRGWTEAFF. The DNA for the CDR3 is TGTGCCAGCAGTCGGGACAGGAGGGGATGGACTGAAGCTTTCTTT.

This chain uses TRBV9 with TRBJ1-4; perhaps TRBD1 as D (5 bases). Trimming stripped 0 bases from V and 4 bases from J, with 13 bases between. Germline CDR1 is SGDLS and CDR2 is YYNGEE. This CDR3 is 16 amino acids long. The CDR3 sequence is CASSVGQPRLNEKLFF. Here the CDR3 DNA reads TGTGCCAGCAGCGTAGGACAGCCGCGCCTTAATGAAAAACTGTTTTTT.

This clone was detected once. The gene calls are TRBV11-2 and TRBJ2-3; TRBD2 might be the D (6 bases). There are 16 residues in the CDR3. The V and J ends lost 4 bases and 2 bases respectively, with 16 bases between them. Germline V CDR1 and CDR2: SGHAT, FQNNGV. CDR3 in amino acids: CASSYRRGVATDTQYF. The CDR3 nucleotides are TGTGCCAGCAGCTACCGGCGCGGGGTTGCCACAGATACGCAGTATTTT.

The sample holds a few counts of this clone. The gene calls are TRBV6-1 and TRBJ1-2; D is uncertain. Germline assignment: CDR1 MNHNS and CDR2 SASEGT. The ends were cut back, 6 bases at V and 1 base at J, with 12 bases in the middle. The CDR3 is 14 amino acids. This chain's CDR3 is CASSSQQVNYGYTF. DNA of the CDR3: TGTGCCAGCAGCTCACAGCAGGTTAACTATGGCTACACCTTC.

The chain employs TRBV18 and TRBJ1-2; TRBD1 might be the D (6 bases). The V gene's germline CDR1 is KGHSH and CDR2 LQKENI. This CDR3 has 14 residues. V dropped 4 bases and J dropped 6 bases, with 15 bases sitting between them. CDR3 in DNA: TGTGCCAGCTCACTAACACAGGGCCTGCATGGCTACACCTTC. Amino acid sequence: CASSLTQGLHGYTF.

The J gene is TRBJ1-2, the V gene TRBV10-3, with 7 bases that match TRBD1. Unmatched junction bases numbered 6, after V lost 6 bases and J lost 8 bases. This CDR3 comprises 12 residues. The germline V gene has CDR1 ENHRY and CDR2 SYGVKD. In DNA, the CDR3 is TGTGCCATCAGCCGACAGGGACGGGGCTACACCTTC. The encoded protein is CAISRQGRGYTF.

This clone was observed a few times. This rearrangement joins TRBV18 to TRBJ1-5; 9 positions match TRBD1. The V segment lost 4 bases and the J segment 0 bases; nucleotides outside the gene matches: 7. Germline V CDR1 and CDR2: KGHSH, LQKENI. The CDR3 totals 17 residues. CDR3 coding DNA: TGTGCCAGCTCACTACAGGGGGCAGGGGGTAGCAATCAGCCCCAGCATTTT. It translates to CASSLQGAGGSNQPQHF.

The chain links TRBV28 to TRBJ1-2, with D maybe TRBD1 (5 bases). The CDR3 has 13 amino acids. CDR1 MDHEN and CDR2 SYDVKM come from the germline V gene. V dropped 2 bases and J dropped 6 bases, with 10 bases sitting between them. CDR3: CASSLPQGHGYTF. The DNA for the CDR3 is TGTGCCAGCAGTTTACCCCAGGGCCATGGCTACACCTTC.

The chain carries TRBV11-2 and TRBJ2-3; TRBD2 aligns across 9 bases. V shed 1 base, J shed 1 base, and the junction held 0 bases outside the gene matches. This CDR3 has 15 residues. Germline assignment: CDR1 SGHAT and CDR2 FQNNGV. The CDR3 DNA reads as TGTGCCAGCAGCTTAGGGACTAGCGGCACAGATACGCAGTATTTT. It yields the protein CASSLGTSGTDTQYF.

The V gene is TRBV7-2, the J gene TRBJ2-3, with 10 bases aligning to TRBD2. Losses at the gene ends were 5 bases for V and 3 bases for J; bases not matched to a gene: 17. The CDR3 length is 19 residues. Per the germline V gene, CDR1 is SGHTA and CDR2 is FQGNSA. CDR3 sequence (DNA): TGTGCCAGCAGCCCCCCTGGACTAGCGGCCCACGAGGAAACAGATACGCAGTATTTT. This translates into CASSPPGLAAHEETDTQYF.

The chain carries TRBV30 and TRBJ1-2, with 7 bases aligning to TRBD1. Germline V gene lookup returns CDR1 GTSNPN and CDR2 SVGIG (reference sequence). The CDR3 consists of 15 residues. V dropped 5 bases and J dropped 1; count of bases not matched to a gene: 10. CDR3 bases: TGTGCCTGGTCGACAGGGCCCCCGAATAACTATGGCTACACCTTC. Its translation is CAWSTGPPNNYGYTF.

The V and J genes are TRBV6-1 and TRBJ1-2, with 10 bases that match TRBD1. V shed 6 bases and J 4 bases; nucleotides not matched to a gene: 5. Germline V gives CDR1 MNHNS, CDR2 SASEGT. The CDR3 extends over 14 amino acids. The DNA for the CDR3 is TGTGCCAGCAGGAGGACAGGGGGTAGCTATGGCTACACCTTC. Its protein is CASRRTGGSYGYTF.

The rearrangement links TRBV7-2 to TRBJ1-5, with TRBD1 as a possible D gene (5 bases). From germline, CDR1 is SGHTA and CDR2 FQGNSA. The germline V and J ends were trimmed by 1 base and 4 bases, with 17 bases remaining between them. CDR3 length: 17 amino acids. CDR3 loop: CASSLVGFGAGNQPQHF. In DNA form, the CDR3 reads TGTGCCAGCAGCTTAGTGGGGTTTGGGGCTGGGAATCAGCCCCAGCATTTT.

The chain carries TRBV18 and TRBJ2-7; TRBD1 aligns across 10 bases. Trimming took 2 bases from V and 5 from J; bases not matched to a gene: 6. The germline V gene encodes CDR1 KGHSH and CDR2 LQKENI. CDR3 length equals 15 residues. CDR3 sequence reads: CASSPGDRGLDEQYF. CDR3 DNA: TGTGCCAGCTCACCAGGGGACAGGGGCCTGGACGAGCAGTACTTC.

The genes are TRBV2 and TRBJ1-1; TRBD1 aligns across 7 bases. The CDR3 loop spans 15 amino acids. Germline V CDR1 and CDR2: SNHLY, FYNNEI. V dropped 6 bases and J dropped 0; count of bases not matched to a gene: 7. The DNA of the CDR3 is TGTGCCAGCAGGCTGGAGGGACAGTTGAACACTGAAGCTTTCTTT. Translating it yields CASRLEGQLNTEAFF.